One sample yielded the 2 T cell receptor beta chains listed below, sequenced in a study of technical replicates of blood from several donors. TCRdb's table, derived via immunoSEQ multiplex PCR, lists solely in-frame clones and lacks some. Of 74,000 or so clones in the sample, around 90% were seen once. The sample consisted of T cells isolated from PBMCs. Receptors originate from a human donor in good health.

The genes are TRBV9 and TRBJ2-1; 8 bases match TRBD2. The germline V gene encodes CDR1 SGDLS and CDR2 YYNGEE. The CDR3 length is 16 residues. V was pared by 4 bases and J by 8 bases, with 14 bases of the junction left unmatched. The CDR3 DNA reads as TGTGCCAGCAGCTCCTTTATGAGTAGCGGGATAGATGAGCAGTTCTTC. This translates into CASSSFMSSGIDEQFF.

The rearrangement links TRBV6-5 to TRBJ2-5; 7 bases fit TRBD2. In germline, CDR1 is MNHEY, CDR2 SVGAGI. J lost 5 bases, V lost 7 bases, and 13 bases had no gene match. The CDR3 covers 15 residues. CDR3 sequence reads: CASTPWSGGGETQYF. For the CDR3, the DNA is TGTGCCAGCACCCCGTGGTCCGGGGGAGGGGAGACCCAGTACTTC.